This T cell receptor beta chain was observed in a study of blood T cell repertoires in COVID-19. For the study at large: T cells, B-cell-depleted T cells, or PBMCs provided the cDNA or gDNA that served as material.

Sequenced by immunoSEQ multiplex PCR; TCRdb stores in-frame clones only, minus some. The sample includes some 300,000 clones, around 92% of them seen just once. J was trimmed by 3 bases and V by 5 bases; bases with no gene match: 5. This CDR3 region has 14 residues. Germline lookup yields CDR1 ENHRY and CDR2 SYGVKD. The source is a woman in her 50s who had been exposed to COVID-19. The sample was PBMCs or T cells enriched from blood (not recorded which). V and J are TRBV10-3 and TRBJ2-7, with 9 bases aligning to TRBD2. The CDR3: CAISPASGDYEQYF. The CDR3 region has the DNA TGTGCCATCAGTCCCGCTAGCGGGGACTACGAGCAGTACTTC.